The 13 T cell receptor beta chains below were found in one sample sequenced in a study of a mutant IDH1 vaccine in newly diagnosed glioma. The time point: week 11, during vaccination. All doses held 300 ug of mutant IDH1 20-mer peptide, with topical imiquimod. Their antigens are not known. Profiling relied on immunoSEQ multiplex PCR, and the TCRdb table lists in-frame clones only, not all of them. Among 100,000 to 120,000 clones, under 90% were seen once, and the ten largest hold 0.5% to 0.65%. Material: PBMCs, obtained from a glioma patient whose treatment included an IDH1 peptide vaccine. The source is a woman in her forties or fifties with glioma.

The chain is built from TRBV29-1 and TRBJ2-7, with D hard to call. Between the trimmed V and J ends, which lost 6 bases and 3 bases, there was a span of 6 bases. The CDR3 consists of 10 residues. Germline CDR1 SQVTM, CDR2 ANQGSEA. CDR3 sequence (DNA): TGCAGCGTCTTAGTCTACGAGCAGTACTTC. Translated, it gives CSVLVYEQYF.

This sequence joins TRBV28 and TRBJ2-5; D is perhaps TRBD2 (5 bases). Deletions cut 5 bases from V and 5 bases from J, with 15 bases between. Germline CDR1 MDHEN, CDR2 SYDVKM. The CDR3 runs 14 residues. CDR3 nucleotide sequence: TGTGCCAGCAGTCCCGCCCTCAGGAGGGAGACCCAGTACTTC. It is translated as CASSPALRRETQYF.

The V gene is TRBV5-1, the J gene TRBJ1-2, with D uncertain. CDR1 and CDR2 from the germline V gene are SGHRS and YFSETQ. V was trimmed by 0 bases and J by 2 bases, leaving 5 bases between them. The CDR3 covers 13 residues. CDR3 sequence: CASSLAGNYGYTF. The CDR3 bases are TGCGCCAGCAGCTTGGCCGGCAACTATGGCTACACCTTC.

The chain is built from TRBV29-1 and TRBJ2-7; unclear D gene. CDR1 is SQVTM, CDR2 ANQGSEA, per germline. V was pared by 6 bases and J by 3 bases, with 12 bases between. This CDR3 comprises 12 residues. This CDR3 reads CSVTWGSYEQYF. The CDR3 DNA sequence: TGCAGCGTGACCTGGGGAAGCTACGAGCAGTACTTC.

A few counts support this clone. The chain joins TRBV9 to TRBJ1-1, with a possible D match to TRBD1 (5 bases). Trimming removed 5 bases from V and 0 bases from J, with 8 bases in between. CDR1 and CDR2 (germline): SGDLS, YYNGEE. The CDR3 covers 13 residues. The CDR3 coding sequence is TGTGCCAGCAGTCCAGGGCTGAACACTGAAGCTTTCTTT. This gives the protein CASSPGLNTEAFF.

Concerning this clone itself: This sample also contains other DNA sequences that code for the same CDR3. The rearrangement uses TRBV6-1 and TRBJ1-1; D remains ambiguous. Between the trimmed V and J ends, which lost 2 bases and 4 bases, there was a span of 11 bases. CDR3 length: 14 residues. Looked up from germline, CDR1 is MNHNS and CDR2 is SASEGT. The CDR3 region has the DNA TGTGCCAGCAGTGAAACACGACTTTTCACTGAAGCTTTCTTT. This translates into CASSETRLFTEAFF.

This clone was counted once. V is TRBV5-1 and J is TRBJ2-7; 7 bases are shared with TRBD2. The trim removed 4 bases at V and 3 bases at J, leaving 10 bases unmatched. This CDR3 has 15 amino acids. The germline V gene encodes CDR1 SGHRS and CDR2 YFSETQ. The CDR3 bases are TGCGCCAGCAGCGAGACCTCCGGGACTATCTACGAGCAGTACTTC. Protein sequence: CASSETSGTIYEQYF.

The CDR3 sequence: CASSPATLTFSGNTIYF. Written as DNA, the CDR3 is TGTGCCAGCTCCCCAGCTACACTGACTTTCTCTGGAAACACCATATATTTT. This chain links TRBV18 with TRBJ1-3; D unresolved. The CDR3 is 17 amino acids. V lost 6 bases, J lost 0 bases, and 18 bases lay in between. Germline V gene sequence: CDR1 KGHSH, CDR2 LQKENI.

The gene calls are TRBV6-6 and TRBJ1-1; 8 positions agree with TRBD1. The trim removed 4 bases at V and 0 bases at J, leaving 7 bases unmatched. Per the germline V gene, CDR1 is MNHNY and CDR2 is SVGAGI (reference sequence). The CDR3 is 16 residues long. The CDR3 coding sequence is TGTGCCAGCAGTTCCGGACAGGGTGGGATGAACACTGAAGCTTTCTTT. As protein: CASSSGQGGMNTEAFF.

In this sample, this clone turned up once. The chain recombines TRBV2 with TRBJ1-1; D possibly corresponds to TRBD1 (5 bases). Germline CDR1 SNHLY, CDR2 FYNNEI. This CDR3 comprises 13 residues. V lost 4 bases, J lost 2 bases, and 8 bases lay in between. CDR3 loop: CASSVQGNTEAFF. CDR3 in DNA: TGTGCCAGCAGTGTCCAGGGAAACACTGAAGCTTTCTTT.

The chain combines TRBV7-2 with TRBJ1-5; no reliable D call. V was trimmed by 3 bases and J by 4 bases, leaving 7 bases between them. The CDR3 totals 13 residues. Germline values: CDR1 SGHTA, CDR2 FQGNSA. This CDR3 reads CASSLSQNQPQHF. DNA for the CDR3: TGTGCCAGCAGCTTGTCACAGAATCAGCCCCAGCATTTT.

V usage is TRBV5-1 and J usage is TRBJ1-5; the D gene is possibly TRBD1 (6 bases). Germline loops: CDR1 SGHRS, CDR2 YFSETQ. The CDR3 consists of 17 residues. V was clipped by 0 bases and J by 1 base, with 14 bases between them. The CDR3 DNA is TGCGCCAGCAGCTTGGAGGGACAACTAGGGAGCAATCAGCCCCAGCATTTT. Translated: CASSLEGQLGSNQPQHF.

The V and J genes are TRBV5-1 and TRBJ2-3; D is unclear. Germline V gene sequence: CDR1 SGHRS, CDR2 YFSETQ. This CDR3 is 12 amino acids long. The ends were cut back, 1 base at V and 5 bases at J, with 5 bases in the middle. CDR3 DNA sequence: TGCGCCAGCAGCTTGATGGGAGATACGCAGTATTTT. Translation gives CASSLMGDTQYF.